This T cell receptor (beta chain) was sequenced during a study of blood T cell repertoires in COVID-19. Some clones are missing from TCRdb's copy, which holds only in-frame ones; the method was immunoSEQ multiplex PCR. The table records over 200,000 clones, around 86% of them present only once. CDR1 and CDR2 (germline): ENHRY, SYGVKD. The V segment lost 5 bases and the J segment 4 bases; nucleotides outside the gene matches: 9. The CDR3 spans 16 residues. The genes are TRBV10-3 and TRBJ2-3, with 10 bases lining up with TRBD2. The specimen sequenced was peripheral blood. This TCR derives from a human donor in a cohort sampled during active COVID-19. CDR3 nucleotides: TGTGCCATCAGTTCGACTAGCGGGCTTTGGGCAGATACGCAGTATTTT. Its translation: CAISSTSGLWADTQYF.